This is a list of T cell receptor beta chains from one sample in a study of control samples from healthy donors and cancer patients. TCRdb's table, derived via immunoSEQ multiplex PCR, lists solely in-frame clones and lacks some. The table lists some 150,000 clones, 94% of them singletons. Sequenced: blood. The receptors were sampled from a middle-aged man in good health. The CDR3 runs from the conserved cysteine through the conserved F or W. D genes are given only for firm matches. A clone size is listed for some rows: how often the clone was seen (once, few, many), or a class if it is expanded.

>TRBV5-5|NA|TRBJ2-2|TRBD1
CASSPGQSGELFF
TGTGCCAGCAGCCCGGGACAGTCCGGGGAGCTGTTTTTT
>TRBV5-1|NA|TRBJ1-1|NA
CASSLGRSGVSEAFF
TGCGCCAGCAGCTTGGGTCGGAGTGGGGTTTCTGAAGCTTTCTTT
>TRBV2|NA|TRBJ1-6|NA
CASSDSRITPLHF
TGTGCCAGCAGTGACAGTAGAATTACACCCCTCCACTTT
>TRBV9|NA|TRBJ2-1|TRBD2
CASSAKGLAGYNEQFF
TGTGCCAGCAGCGCCAAAGGACTAGCGGGGTACAATGAGCAGTTCTTC
>TRBV13|NA|TRBJ2-1|NA
CASSLGLIYNEQFF
TGTGCCAGCAGCTTAGGCTTGATCTACAATGAGCAGTTCTTC
>TRBV10-3|NA|TRBJ2-7|NA
CAISDAQGHEQYF
TGTGCCATCAGTGATGCACAGGGCCACGAGCAGTACTTC
>TRBV6-4|NA|TRBJ1-6|NA
CASSEGAYSPLHF
TGTGCCAGCAGTGAAGGGGCGTATTCACCCCTCCACTTT
>TRBV11-2|NA|TRBJ2-7|NA
CASSFTLEQYF
TGTGCCAGCAGCTTCACGCTCGAGCAGTACTTC
>TRBV7-9|few|TRBJ2-7|TRBD2
CASSFERESSYEQYF
TGTGCCAGCAGCTTCGAGCGGGAGTCCTCCTACGAGCAGTACTTC
>TRBV9|NA|TRBJ1-1|NA
CASSLRTGGTEAFF
TGTGCCAGCAGCCTACGGACGGGGGGCACTGAAGCTTTCTTT
>TRBV23-1|NA|TRBJ1-2|TRBD1
CASSQLPQGGDYGYTF
TGCGCCAGCAGTCAATTACCACAGGGGGGAGACTATGGCTACACCTTC
>TRBV5-6|NA|TRBJ1-3|NA
CASSRLTVGNTIYF
TGTGCCAGCAGCCGATTAACAGTCGGAAACACCATATATTTT
>TRBV28|NA|TRBJ1-2|NA
CASSFVYGGYTF
TGTGCCAGCAGTTTTGTGTATGGAGGCTACACCTTC
>TRBV14|NA|TRBJ2-3|TRBD2
CASSQDRLAGVTDTQYF
TGTGCCAGCAGCCAAGATAGACTAGCGGGAGTCACAGATACGCAGTATTTT
>TRBV24-1|once|TRBJ1-3|NA
CATSDSYSGNTIYF
TGTGCCACCAGTGATTCTTATTCTGGAAACACCATATATTTT
>TRBV18|NA|TRBJ1-5|TRBD1
CASSPNRGANQPQHF
TGTGCCAGCTCACCCAACAGGGGTGCCAATCAGCCCCAGCATTTT
>TRBV27|NA|TRBJ1-2|NA
CASRSGYGYTF
TGTGCCAGCAGATCAGGGTATGGCTACACCTTC
>TRBV5-4|NA|TRBJ1-2|NA
CASSFGGHGAGYTF
TGTGCCAGCAGCTTTGGCGGACACGGAGCTGGCTACACCTTC
>TRBV6-2/TRBV6-3|NA|TRBJ1-1|NA
CASSYSRGNTEAFF
TGTGCCAGCAGTTACTCCCGGGGGAACACTGAAGCTTTCTTT
>TRBV5-4|NA|TRBJ2-7|NA
CASSAGDPEAGEQYF
TGTGCCAGCAGCGCTGGGGACCCCGAGGCGGGCGAGCAGTACTTC
>TRBV5-4|NA|TRBJ2-3|NA
CASSLARVGNTDTQYF
TGTGCCAGCAGCTTGGCCAGGGTTGGAAACACAGATACGCAGTATTTT
>TRBV12-3/TRBV12-4|NA|TRBJ2-5|NA
CASRGPVGETQYF
TGTGCCAGCAGAGGGCCCGTAGGGGAGACCCAGTACTTC
>TRBV11-2|NA|TRBJ1-1|TRBD1
CASSSRTGRNTEAFF
TGTGCCAGCAGCTCCCGGACAGGGAGAAACACTGAAGCTTTCTTT
>TRBV5-1|NA|TRBJ2-5|NA
CASSIGQTQETQYF
TGCGCCAGCAGCATCGGACAGACCCAAGAGACCCAGTACTTC
>TRBV5-6|once|TRBJ1-3|NA
CASSLGGSAGNTIYF
TGTGCCAGCAGCTTGGGGGGGAGCGCTGGAAACACCATATATTTT
>TRBV27|NA|TRBJ1-1|NA
CASSRFPTEAFF
TGTGCCAGCAGTCGGTTCCCCACTGAAGCTTTCTTT
>TRBV7-2|NA|TRBJ2-3|NA
CASSSNRALSADTQYF
TGTGCCAGCAGCTCCAACCGGGCCCTAAGCGCAGATACGCAGTATTTT
>TRBV4-3|NA|TRBJ2-2|NA
CASSQGPDIRTPRAGELFF
TGCGCCAGCAGCCAAGGTCCGGATATTCGGACTCCCAGGGCCGGGGAGCTGTTTTTT
>TRBV27|few|TRBJ2-7|TRBD1
CASSLQGQRTYEQYF
TGTGCCAGCAGTTTACAGGGACAGAGGACCTACGAGCAGTACTTC
>TRBV9|NA|TRBJ1-1|NA
CASSPSGANTEAFF
TGTGCCAGCAGCCCATCTGGGGCCAACACTGAAGCTTTCTTT
>TRBV7-2|NA|TRBJ2-3|NA
CASSLMLASTDTQYF
TGTGCCAGCAGCTTAATGCTCGCCAGCACAGATACGCAGTATTTT
>TRBV6-5|NA|TRBJ2-1|NA
CASSDSGEGDEQFF
TGTGCCAGCAGTGACTCAGGGGAAGGAGATGAGCAGTTCTTC
>TRBV24-1|NA|TRBJ1-2|NA
CATSDRTGPRESGYTF
TGTGCCACCAGTGACCGAACAGGGCCAAGAGAAAGTGGCTACACCTTC
>TRBV9|once|TRBJ2-3|TRBD2
CASSLAGAFTDTQYF
TGTGCCAGCAGCTTAGCGGGAGCCTTCACAGATACGCAGTATTTT
>TRBV12-5|NA|TRBJ2-1|NA
CASGLGSWNEQFF
TGTGCTAGTGGTTTGGGTAGTTGGAATGAGCAGTTCTTC
>TRBV4-2|once|TRBJ1-1|NA
CASSPLLATWNTEAFF
TGTGCCAGCAGCCCTCTACTCGCTACATGGAACACTGAAGCTTTCTTT
>TRBV7-2|NA|TRBJ1-1|NA
CASPLIPESEAFF
TGTGCCAGCCCTTTAATCCCGGAGAGTGAAGCTTTCTTT
>TRBV5-4|NA|TRBJ2-3|NA
CASSLKSTDTQYF
TGTGCCAGCAGCTTGAAGAGCACAGATACGCAGTATTTT
>TRBV4-1|NA|TRBJ2-7|TRBD2
CASSQVGGAYEQYF
TGCGCCAGCAGCCAAGTCGGGGGGGCGTACGAGCAGTACTTC
>TRBV23-1|NA|TRBJ1-5|NA
CASRTRFLRLSNQPQHF
TGCGCCAGCAGAACTAGATTTCTTCGGCTGAGCAATCAGCCCCAGCATTTT
>TRBV4-1|NA|TRBJ2-7|NA
CASSQEHFLSSYEQYF
TGCGCCAGCAGCCAAGAACACTTTTTGAGCTCCTACGAGCAGTACTTC
>TRBV28|NA|TRBJ2-5|TRBD1
CASSQNRDRGQETQYF
TGTGCCAGCAGTCAAAACCGGGACAGGGGGCAAGAGACCCAGTACTTC